This TCR beta chain derives from a study of blood T cell repertoires in COVID-19. Study overall: Acute and convalescent COVID-19 specimens originated in the United States, Italy and Spain. PBMCs, B-cell-depleted T cells, or T cells were the source of the cDNA or gDNA that made up the material.

Per the original data handling: Amplified reference gene primers provided the basis for estimating nucleated cell counts. The method was immunoSEQ multiplex PCR; TCRdb's version includes in-frame clones alone and lacks a portion of them. The V and J calls and clone size are taken from that table; D and trimming were inferred from the DNA. Among a few hundred thousand clones listed, around 87% were seen once. The specimen was peripheral blood. This clonotype originated in a woman between 45 and 60 years old who had recovered from COVID-19.

The CDR3 is CASKSGTGDEKLFF. CDR3 bases: TGTGCCAGCAAGTCCGGGACAGGGGATGAAAAACTGTTTTTT. V usage is TRBV6-5 and J usage is TRBJ1-4; 10 bases line up with TRBD1. From germline, CDR1 is MNHEY and CDR2 SVGAGI. The CDR3 runs 14 residues. Trimming removed 7 bases from V and 6 bases from J; junction bases left unmatched: 5.